The 8 T cell receptor beta chains reported below all come from one sample, sequenced in a study of T cell responses to AZD1222 COVID-19 vaccine. Produced via immunoSEQ multiplex PCR; TCRdb's table is partial and in-frame only. Altogether around 130,000 clones are present, 93% being singletons, with the ten largest covering around 5.4%. This specimen was peripheral blood, taken on day 0 of AZD1222 vaccination. Receptors originate from an adult in good health.

This clone occurred once. The J gene is TRBJ1-1, the V gene TRBV30, with D hard to call. From germline, CDR1 is GTSNPN and CDR2 SVGIG (reference sequence). Trimming took 0 bases from V and 0 from J, leaving 11 bases between them. The CDR3 is made up of 15 amino acids. This CDR3 is CAWSVRRPLNTEAFF. The CDR3 nucleotides are TGTGCCTGGAGTGTACGGAGACCGTTGAACACTGAAGCTTTCTTT.

The CDR3 DNA reads TGTGCCAGCAGGGCAGACAGGGGAAGCAATCAGCCCCAGCATTTT. Translated: CASRADRGSNQPQHF. The chain combines TRBV7-8 with TRBJ1-5, with 8 bases that match TRBD1. The germline gives CDR1 SGHVS, CDR2 FQNEAQ. The CDR3 covers 15 residues. V was clipped by 6 bases and J by 1 base; unmatched bases: 5.

The chain uses TRBV19 and TRBJ1-1; tentatively, D is TRBD1 (5 bases). There are 16 residues in the CDR3. V shed 6 bases and J shed 11 bases, with 28 bases lying between them. Looked up from germline, CDR1 is LNHDA and CDR2 is SQIVND (reference sequence). CDR3 nucleotide sequence: TGTGCCAGTAGCACGATAGGACAAACAACACTGAGTCGCGCTTTCTTT. This sequence encodes CASSTIGQTTLSRAFF.

This sequence joins TRBV28 and TRBJ2-2, with 9 bases that match TRBD2. Germline V gene sequence: CDR1 MDHEN, CDR2 SYDVKM. V gave up 5 bases and J gave up 6 bases; unmatched junction bases: 7. CDR3 length: 15 amino acids. The CDR3 DNA reads TGTGCCAGCAGTGATAGCGGGAGTTGGTCCGGGGAGCTGTTTTTT. Translated: CASSDSGSWSGELFF. The full variable domain, rest sourced from reference TRBV28 and TRBJ2-2, is DVKVTQSSRYLVKRTGEKVFLECVQDMDHENMFWYRQDPGLGLRLIYFSYDVKMKEKGDIPEGYSVSREKKERFSLILESASTNQTSMYLCASSDSGSWSGELFFGEGSRLTVL.

Here the CDR3 reads CASNLTPGDGYTF. The CDR3 DNA reads as TGTGCCAGCAATCTGACCCCAGGTGATGGCTACACCTTC. The chain has TRBV2 and TRBJ1-2, with D unclear. CDR1 and CDR2 from the germline V gene are SNHLY and FYNNEI. This CDR3 region has 13 residues. V gave up 7 bases and J gave up 6 bases, with 15 bases separating them. Variable domain in full (rest from reference TRBV2 and TRBJ1-2): EPEVTQTPSHQVTQMGQEVILRCVPISNHLYFYWYRQILGQKVEFLVSFYNNEISEKSEIFDDQFSVERPDGSNFTLKIRSTKLEDSAMYFCASNLTPGDGYTFGSGTRLTVV.

This clone was picked up one time. The rearrangement links TRBV7-3 to TRBJ2-3; TRBD2 is a possible D gene (6 bases). The V end lost 2 bases, the J end lost 4 bases, and 7 bases lay between the germline ends. Germline V gene sequence: CDR1 SGHTA, CDR2 FQGTGA. CDR3 size: 13 residues. This CDR3 reads CASSLGGPDTQYF. CDR3 nucleotide sequence: TGTGCCAGCAGCTTAGGAGGGCCAGATACGCAGTATTTT.

V is TRBV7-3 and J is TRBJ1-1, with TRBD1 as a possible D gene (5 bases). The CDR3 is 13 residues long. V dropped 5 bases and J dropped 8 bases, with 15 bases sitting between them. Germline assignment: CDR1 SGHTA and CDR2 FQGTGA. The CDR3 DNA follows: TGTGCCAGCAGCAGAGACAGTCTGGCCGAAGCTTTCTTT. It is translated as CASSRDSLAEAFF.

This chain joins TRBV21-1 and TRBJ2-7. TRBV21-1 is annotated as a pseudogene. This CDR3 region has 16 residues. The CDR3 sequence is CASSPRGGTRTYEQYF. The CDR3 coding sequence is TGTGCCAGCAGCCCGCGTGGCGGGACACGGACCTACGAGCAGTACTTC.